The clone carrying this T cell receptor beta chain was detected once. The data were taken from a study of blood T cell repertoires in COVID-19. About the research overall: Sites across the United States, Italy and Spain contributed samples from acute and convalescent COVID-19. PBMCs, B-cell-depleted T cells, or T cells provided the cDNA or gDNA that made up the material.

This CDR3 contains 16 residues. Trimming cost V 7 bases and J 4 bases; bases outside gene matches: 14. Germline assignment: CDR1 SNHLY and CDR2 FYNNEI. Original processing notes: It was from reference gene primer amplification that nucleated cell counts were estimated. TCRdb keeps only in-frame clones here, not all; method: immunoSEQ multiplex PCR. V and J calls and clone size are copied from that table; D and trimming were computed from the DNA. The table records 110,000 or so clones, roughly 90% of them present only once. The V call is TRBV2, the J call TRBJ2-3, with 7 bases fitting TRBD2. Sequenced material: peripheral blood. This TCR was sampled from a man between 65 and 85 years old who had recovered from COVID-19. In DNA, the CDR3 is TGTGCCAGCATCCTATGGGGCGGGAGCGGGGCAGATACGCAGTATTTT. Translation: CASILWGGSGADTQYF.